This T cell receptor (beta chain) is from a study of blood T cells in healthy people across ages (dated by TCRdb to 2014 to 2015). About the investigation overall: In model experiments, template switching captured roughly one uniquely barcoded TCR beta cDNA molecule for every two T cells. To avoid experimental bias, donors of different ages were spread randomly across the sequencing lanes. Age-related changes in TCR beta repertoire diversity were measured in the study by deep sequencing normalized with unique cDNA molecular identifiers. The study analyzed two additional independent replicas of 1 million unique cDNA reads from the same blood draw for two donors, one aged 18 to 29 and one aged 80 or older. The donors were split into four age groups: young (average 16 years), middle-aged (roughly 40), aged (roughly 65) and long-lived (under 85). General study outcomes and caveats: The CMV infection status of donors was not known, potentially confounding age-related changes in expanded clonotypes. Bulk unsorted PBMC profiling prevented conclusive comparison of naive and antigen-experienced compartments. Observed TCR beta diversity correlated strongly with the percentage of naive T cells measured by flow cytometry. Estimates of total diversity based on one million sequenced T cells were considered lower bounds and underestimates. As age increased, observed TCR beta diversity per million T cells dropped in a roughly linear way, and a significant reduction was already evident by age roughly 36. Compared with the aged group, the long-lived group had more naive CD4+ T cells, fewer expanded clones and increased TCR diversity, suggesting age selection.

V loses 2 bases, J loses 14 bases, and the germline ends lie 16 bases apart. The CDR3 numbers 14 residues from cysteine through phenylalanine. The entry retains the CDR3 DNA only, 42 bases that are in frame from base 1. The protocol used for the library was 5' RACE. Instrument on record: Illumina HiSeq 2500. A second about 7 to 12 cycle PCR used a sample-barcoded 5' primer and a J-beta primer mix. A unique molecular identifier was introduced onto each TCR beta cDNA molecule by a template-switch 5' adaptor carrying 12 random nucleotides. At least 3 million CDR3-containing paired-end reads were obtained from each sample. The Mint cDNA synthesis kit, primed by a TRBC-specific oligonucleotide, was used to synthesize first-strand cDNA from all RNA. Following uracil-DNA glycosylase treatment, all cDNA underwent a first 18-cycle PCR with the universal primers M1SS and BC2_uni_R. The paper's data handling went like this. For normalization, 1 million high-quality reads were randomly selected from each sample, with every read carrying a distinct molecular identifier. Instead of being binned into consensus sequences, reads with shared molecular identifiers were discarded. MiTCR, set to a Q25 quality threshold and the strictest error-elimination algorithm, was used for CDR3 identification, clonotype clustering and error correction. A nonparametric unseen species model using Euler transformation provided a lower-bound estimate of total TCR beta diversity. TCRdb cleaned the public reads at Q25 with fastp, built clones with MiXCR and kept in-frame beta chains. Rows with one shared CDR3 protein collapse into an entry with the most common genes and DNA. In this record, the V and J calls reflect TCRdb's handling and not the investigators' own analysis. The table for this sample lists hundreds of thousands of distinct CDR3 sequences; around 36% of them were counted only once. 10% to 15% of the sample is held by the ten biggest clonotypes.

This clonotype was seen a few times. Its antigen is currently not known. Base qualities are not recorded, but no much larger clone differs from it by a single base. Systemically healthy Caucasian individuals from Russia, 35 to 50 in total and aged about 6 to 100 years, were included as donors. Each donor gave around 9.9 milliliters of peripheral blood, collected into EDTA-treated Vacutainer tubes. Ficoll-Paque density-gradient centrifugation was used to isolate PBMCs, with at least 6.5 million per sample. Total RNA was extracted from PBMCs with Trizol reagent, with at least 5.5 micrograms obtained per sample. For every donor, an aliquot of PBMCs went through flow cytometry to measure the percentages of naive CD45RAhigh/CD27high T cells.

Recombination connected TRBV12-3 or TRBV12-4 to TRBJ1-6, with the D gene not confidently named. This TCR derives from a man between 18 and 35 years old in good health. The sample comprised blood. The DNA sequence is TGTGCCAGCAGTTTACACGGGAGGGTGGGTTCCCTCCACTTT. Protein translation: CASSLHGRVGSLHF.